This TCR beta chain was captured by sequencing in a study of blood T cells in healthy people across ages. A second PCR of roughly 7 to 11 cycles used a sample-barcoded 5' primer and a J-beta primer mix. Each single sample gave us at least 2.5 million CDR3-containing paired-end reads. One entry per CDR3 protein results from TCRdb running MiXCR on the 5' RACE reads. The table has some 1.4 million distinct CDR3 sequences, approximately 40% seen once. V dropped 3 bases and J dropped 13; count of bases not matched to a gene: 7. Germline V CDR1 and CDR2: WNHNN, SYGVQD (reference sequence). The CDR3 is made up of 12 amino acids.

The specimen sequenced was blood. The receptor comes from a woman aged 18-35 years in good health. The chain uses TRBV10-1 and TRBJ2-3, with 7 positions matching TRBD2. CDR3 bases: TGCGCCAGCAGTGACCCGGGACTACCGGAGTATTTT. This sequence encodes CASSDPGLPEYF.